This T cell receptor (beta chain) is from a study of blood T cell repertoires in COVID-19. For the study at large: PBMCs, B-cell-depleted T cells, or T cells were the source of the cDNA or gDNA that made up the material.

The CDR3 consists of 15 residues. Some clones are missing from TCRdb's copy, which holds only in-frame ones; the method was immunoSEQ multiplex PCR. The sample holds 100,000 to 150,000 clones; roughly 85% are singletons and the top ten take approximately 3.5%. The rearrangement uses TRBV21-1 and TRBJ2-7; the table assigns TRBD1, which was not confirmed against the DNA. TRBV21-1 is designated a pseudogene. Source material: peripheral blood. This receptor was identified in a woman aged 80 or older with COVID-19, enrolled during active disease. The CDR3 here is CASSNTGDWRGEQYF. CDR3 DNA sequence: TGTGCCAGCAGCAATACAGGGGACTGGAGAGGCGAGCAGTACTTC.